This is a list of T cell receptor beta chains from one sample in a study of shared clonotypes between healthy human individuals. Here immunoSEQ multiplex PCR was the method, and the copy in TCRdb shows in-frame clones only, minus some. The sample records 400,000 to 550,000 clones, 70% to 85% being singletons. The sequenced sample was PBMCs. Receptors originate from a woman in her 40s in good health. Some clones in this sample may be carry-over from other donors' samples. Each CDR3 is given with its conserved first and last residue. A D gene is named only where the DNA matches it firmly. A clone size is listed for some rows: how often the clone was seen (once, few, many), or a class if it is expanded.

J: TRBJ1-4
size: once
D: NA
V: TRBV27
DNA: TGTGCCAGCAGCCCCTCGACAGATGAAAAACTGTTTTTT
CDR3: CASSPSTDEKLFF

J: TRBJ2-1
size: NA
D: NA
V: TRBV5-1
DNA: TGCGCCAGCAGCTTAGGGGGGGACTCAAGGCTCGATGAGCAGTTCTTC
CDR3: CASSLGGDSRLDEQFF

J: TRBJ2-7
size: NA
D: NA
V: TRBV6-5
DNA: TGTGCCAGCAGTTGGGCCCAGGGGACCCTCTCCTACGAGCAGTACTTC
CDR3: CASSWAQGTLSYEQYF

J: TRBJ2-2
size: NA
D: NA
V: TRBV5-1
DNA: TGCGCCAGCAGCGATGACTTGGGCGGGGAGCTGTTTTTT
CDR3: CASSDDLGGELFF

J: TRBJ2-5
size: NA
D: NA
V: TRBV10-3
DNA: TGTGCCATCAGCCCGGACAGCCTGGGGGAGACCCAGTACTTC
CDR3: CAISPDSLGETQYF

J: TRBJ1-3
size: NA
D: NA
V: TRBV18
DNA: TGTGCCAGCTCACCCGCCCAGGCCGGCTTCTCTGGAAACACCATATATTTT
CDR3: CASSPAQAGFSGNTIYF

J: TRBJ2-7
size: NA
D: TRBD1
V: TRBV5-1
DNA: TGCGCCAGCAGCTTGGCCGGACAGGGATTTGGGGAGCAGTACTTC
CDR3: CASSLAGQGFGEQYF

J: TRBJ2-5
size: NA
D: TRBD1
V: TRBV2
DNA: TGTGCCAGCAGCGATAGAGGGAAGGGGGCCTTACAAGAGACCCAGTACTTC
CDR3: CASSDRGKGALQETQYF

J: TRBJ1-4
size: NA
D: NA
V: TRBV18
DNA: TGTGCCAGCTCACCACGGGGACACAATAATGAAAAACTGTTTTTT
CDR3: CASSPRGHNNEKLFF

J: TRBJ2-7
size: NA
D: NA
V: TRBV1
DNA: TGCACCAGCAGCCAATTTGCCGTTAGCTCCTACGAGCAGTACTTC
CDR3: CTSSQFAVSSYEQYF

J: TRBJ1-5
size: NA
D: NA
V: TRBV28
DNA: TGTGCCAGCAGTTTTGAGGGTCAGCCCCAGCATTTT
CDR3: CASSFEGQPQHF

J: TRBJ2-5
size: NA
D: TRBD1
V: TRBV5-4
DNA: TGTGCCAGCAGCTGGGAGGGACAGGGAGAGACCCAGTACTTC
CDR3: CASSWEGQGETQYF

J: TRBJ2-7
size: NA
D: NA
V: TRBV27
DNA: TGTGCCAGCAGTTTATCGGGACCTACGAACGAGCAGTACTTC
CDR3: CASSLSGPTNEQYF

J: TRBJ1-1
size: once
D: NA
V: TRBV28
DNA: TGTGCCAGCAGTCCCCGGACAGAGAACACTGAAGCTTTCTTT
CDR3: CASSPRTENTEAFF

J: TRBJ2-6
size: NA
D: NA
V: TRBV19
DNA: TGTGCCAGTAGTATTATAGGGCAGGGAGTAGCTGGGGCCAACGTCCTGACTTTC
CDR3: CASSIIGQGVAGANVLTF

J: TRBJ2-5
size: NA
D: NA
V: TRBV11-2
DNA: TGTGCCAGCAGCCGACCGGGACCCCACAGAGGGGAGACCCAGTACTTC
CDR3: CASSRPGPHRGETQYF

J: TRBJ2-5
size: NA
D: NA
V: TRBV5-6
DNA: TGTGCCAGCAGCTTACTGGGCAGCGCCCTTCAAGAGACCCAGTACTTC
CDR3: CASSLLGSALQETQYF

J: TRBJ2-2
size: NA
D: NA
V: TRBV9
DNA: TGTGCCAGCACCCCGGGGACGAACACCGGGGAGCTGTTTTTT
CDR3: CASTPGTNTGELFF

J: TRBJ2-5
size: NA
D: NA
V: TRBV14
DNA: TGTGCCAGCAGCCCAGGGACCCAGACCCAGTACTTC
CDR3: CASSPGTQTQYF

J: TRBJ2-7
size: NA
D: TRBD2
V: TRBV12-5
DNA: TGTGCTAGTGGTTTAATACTAGCGGGCTCCTACGAGCAGTACTTC
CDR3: CASGLILAGSYEQYF

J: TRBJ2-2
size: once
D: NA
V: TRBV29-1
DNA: TGCAGCGTCGGGAACACCGGGGAGCTGTTTTTT
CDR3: CSVGNTGELFF

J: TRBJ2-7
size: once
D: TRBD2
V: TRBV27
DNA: TGTGCCAGCGCCCGACTAGCGGGGGCCTACGAGCAGTACTTC
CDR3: CASARLAGAYEQYF

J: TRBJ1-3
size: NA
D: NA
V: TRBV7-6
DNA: TGTGCCAGCAGCTTAGTGGGGGAGGCTGGAAACACCATATATTTT
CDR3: CASSLVGEAGNTIYF

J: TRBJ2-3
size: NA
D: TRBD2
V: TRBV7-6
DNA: TGTGCCAGCAGCTCTCAGCGGGGGTGTGATACGCAGTATTTT
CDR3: CASSSQRGCDTQYF

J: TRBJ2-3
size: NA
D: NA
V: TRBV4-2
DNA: TGTGCCAGCAGCCAGCCTTCTAGCACAGATACGCAGTATTTT
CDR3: CASSQPSSTDTQYF

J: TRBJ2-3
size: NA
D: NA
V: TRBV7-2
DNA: TGTGCCAGCAGCTTTATGGGATCAAACACAGATACGCAGTATTTT
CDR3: CASSFMGSNTDTQYF

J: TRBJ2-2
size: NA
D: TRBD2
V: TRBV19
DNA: TGTGCCAGTAGCTTACTAGCGGGGAACACCGGGGAGCTGTTTTTT
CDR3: CASSLLAGNTGELFF

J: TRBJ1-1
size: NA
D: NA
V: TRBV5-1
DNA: TGCGCCAGCAGCTCATTAACAGGCATGAACACTGAAGCTTTCTTT
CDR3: CASSSLTGMNTEAFF

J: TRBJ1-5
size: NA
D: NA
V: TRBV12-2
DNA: TGTGCAAGTCGCTTAGTATGCCCAGAAAATAGCAATCAGCCCCAGCATTTT
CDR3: CASRLVCPENSNQPQHF

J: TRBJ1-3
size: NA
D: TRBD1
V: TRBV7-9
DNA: TGTGCCAGCAGCTTACTCCGGGACAGGGATAACACCATATATTTT
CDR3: CASSLLRDRDNTIYF

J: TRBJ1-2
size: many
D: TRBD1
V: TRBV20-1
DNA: TGCAGTGCCGACAGGGAACATGGCTACACCTTC
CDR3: CSADREHGYTF

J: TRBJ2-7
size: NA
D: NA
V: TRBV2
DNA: TGTGCCAGCAGTGAAGTGACGGGACCGTACGAGCAGTACTTC
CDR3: CASSEVTGPYEQYF

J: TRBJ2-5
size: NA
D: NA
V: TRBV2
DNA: TGTGCCAGCAGTGAAGATAGTGGAGAGACCCAGTACTTC
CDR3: CASSEDSGETQYF

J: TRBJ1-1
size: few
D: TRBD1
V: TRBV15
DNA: TGTGCCACCAGCAAAGAGTTGGGACAGGGGGCTGAAGCTTTCTTT
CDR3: CATSKELGQGAEAFF

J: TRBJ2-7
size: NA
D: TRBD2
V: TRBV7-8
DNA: TGTGCCAGCAGCCCTCGGACTAGCGACCTAGGCGAGCAGTACTTC
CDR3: CASSPRTSDLGEQYF

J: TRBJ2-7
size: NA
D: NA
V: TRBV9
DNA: TGTGCCAGCAGCCCTATCGGAGGCTACGAGCAGTACTTC
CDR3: CASSPIGGYEQYF

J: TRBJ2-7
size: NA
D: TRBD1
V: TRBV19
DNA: TGTGCCAGTAGTTCACAGGGGTCCTACGAGCAGCAGTACTTC
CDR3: CASSSQGSYEQQYF